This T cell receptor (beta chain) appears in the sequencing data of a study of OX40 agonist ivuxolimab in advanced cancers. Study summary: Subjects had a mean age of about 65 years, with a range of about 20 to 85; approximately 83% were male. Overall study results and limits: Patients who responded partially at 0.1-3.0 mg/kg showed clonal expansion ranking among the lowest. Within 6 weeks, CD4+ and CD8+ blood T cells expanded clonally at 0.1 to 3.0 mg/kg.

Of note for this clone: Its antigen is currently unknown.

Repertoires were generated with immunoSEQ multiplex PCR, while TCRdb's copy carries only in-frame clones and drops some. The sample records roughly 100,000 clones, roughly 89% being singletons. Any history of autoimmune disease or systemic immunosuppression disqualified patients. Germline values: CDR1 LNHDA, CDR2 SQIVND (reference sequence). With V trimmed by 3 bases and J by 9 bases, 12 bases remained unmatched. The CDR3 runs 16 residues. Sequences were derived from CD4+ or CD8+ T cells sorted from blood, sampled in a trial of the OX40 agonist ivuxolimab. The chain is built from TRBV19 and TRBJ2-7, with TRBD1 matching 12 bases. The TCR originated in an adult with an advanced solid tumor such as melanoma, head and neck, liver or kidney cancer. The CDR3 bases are TGTGCCAGTAGTATTCGGCCGGGACAGGGGGCAAATCGGCAGTACTTC. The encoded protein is CASSIRPGQGANRQYF. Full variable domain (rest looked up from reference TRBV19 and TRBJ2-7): DGGITQSPKYLFRKEGQNVTLSCEQNLNHDAMYWYRQDPGQGLRLIYYSQIVNDFQKGDIAEGYSVSREKKESFPLTVTSAQKNPTAFYLCASSIRPGQGANRQYFGPGTRLTVT.